The next 31 T cell receptor beta chains were all read from a single sample in a study of chemoradiotherapy in HPV16-positive cancers. The table came from immunoSEQ multiplex PCR; TCRdb's copy has only in-frame clones and leaves some out. The sample gives tens of thousands of clones, around 80% of which show up once; 3.5% to 4% is in the top ten. The sequences come from blood, collected from a patient who underwent chemoradiotherapy. The receptors derive from a human donor with HPV-associated anogenital cancer.

This chain joins TRBV5-1 and TRBJ2-1; TRBD2 aligns across 8 bases. CDR1 is SGHRS, CDR2 YFSETQ, per germline. The ends lost 1 base at V and 5 bases at J; junction bases unmatched: 11. CDR3 size: 17 residues. The DNA for the CDR3 is TGCGCCAGCAGCTTGACCCTACTGGGCGGGGGGAACAATGAGCAGTTCTTC. This gives the protein CASSLTLLGGGNNEQFF. The whole variable domain, remainder taken from reference TRBV5-1 and TRBJ2-1, is KAGVTQTPRYLIKTRGQQVTLSCSPISGHRSVSWYQQTPGQGLQFLFEYFSETQRNKGNFPGRFSGRQFSNSRSEMNVSTLELGDSALYLCASSLTLLGGGNNEQFFGPGTRLTVL.

The chain carries TRBV27 and TRBJ2-5; D call uncertain. The V gene's germline CDR1 is MNHEY and CDR2 SMNVEV (reference sequence). The length of the CDR3 is 14 residues. V lost 6 bases and J lost 0, with 11 bases in between. CDR3 in amino acids: CASRSSPYQETQYF. The CDR3 DNA follows: TGTGCCAGCAGGTCCTCTCCCTACCAAGAGACCCAGTACTTC.

The chain is built from TRBV7-9 and TRBJ2-7, with D possibly being TRBD1 or TRBD2 (5 bases each). The V and J ends lost 5 bases and 6 bases respectively, with 17 bases between them. The germline gives CDR1 SEHNR, CDR2 FQNEAQ (reference sequence). The length of the CDR3 is 14 residues. CDR3 sequence reads: CASSPSGPLGEQYF. The DNA for the CDR3 is TGTGCCAGCAGCCCCTCGGGGCCCTTGGGCGAGCAGTACTTC. Supplemented by reference TRBV7-9 and TRBJ2-7, the full variable domain reads DTGVSQNPRHKITKRGQNVTFRCDPISEHNRLYWYRQTLGQGPEFLTYFQNEAQLEKSRLLSDRFSAERPKGSFSTLEIQRTEQGDSAMYLCASSPSGPLGEQYFGPGTRLTVT.

CDR3 protein: CASSSRAPGPDTQYF. The CDR3 DNA reads as TGTGCCAGCAGCTCGCGGGCTCCGGGCCCAGATACGCAGTATTTT. The gene calls are TRBV13 and TRBJ2-3, with D maybe TRBD2 (5 bases). This CDR3 comprises 15 residues. Germline V gives CDR1 PRHDT, CDR2 FYEKMQ (reference sequence). V lost 4 bases and J lost 4, with 15 bases in between.

V gene TRBV7-9 combines with J gene TRBJ1-5, with TRBD1 identical over 7 bases. CDR1 is SEHNR and CDR2 is FQNEAQ in the germline V gene (reference sequence). Trimming took 3 bases from V and 4 from J; bases not matched to a gene: 3. The CDR3 is 14 residues long. DNA for the CDR3: TGTGCCAGCAGCTTGGGACAGTCAAATCAGCCCCAGCATTTT. Translated, it gives CASSLGQSNQPQHF.

By its share, this clone is medium-sized. The chain carries TRBV6-5 and TRBJ1-1; maybe TRBD1 (6 bases). This CDR3 comprises 14 residues. V was shortened by 0 bases and J by 5 bases, with 10 bases between the two germline ends. CDR1 and CDR2 (germline): MNHEY, SVGAGI. This CDR3 is CASSYSKGGTEAFF. DNA of the CDR3: TGTGCCAGCAGTTACTCAAAGGGGGGGACTGAAGCTTTCTTT.

The chain links TRBV5-6 to TRBJ2-3; possibly TRBD2 for D (6 bases). The V gene's germline CDR1 is SGHDT and CDR2 YYEEEE. V lost 5 bases, J lost 5 bases, and 15 bases lay in between. This CDR3 spans 14 amino acids. The CDR3 DNA sequence: TGTGCCAGCAGAAGAGGCGGGGCTGGAGATACGCAGTATTTT. Protein sequence: CASRRGGAGDTQYF. The full variable domain, with the rest looked up from reference TRBV5-6 and TRBJ2-3, is DAGVTQSPTHLIKTRGQQVTLRCSPKSGHDTVSWYQQALGQGPQFIFQYYEEEERQRGNFPDRFSGHQFPNYSSELNVNALLLGDSALYLCASRRGGAGDTQYFGPGTRLTVL.

The V and J genes are TRBV7-8 and TRBJ2-7; the D is unclear. V lost 4 bases and J 3 bases, leaving 10 bases between the germline ends. The CDR3 covers 13 residues. Germline CDR1 is SGHVS and CDR2 is FQNEAQ. This chain's CDR3 is CASSSSSVYEQYF. DNA for the CDR3: TGTGCCAGCAGCTCCAGCTCCGTCTACGAGCAGTACTTC.

The V gene is TRBV27, the J gene TRBJ2-5; maybe TRBD2 (6 bases). The CDR3 contains 15 residues. Trimming stripped 3 bases from V and 4 bases from J, with 15 bases between. Germline CDR1 reads MNHEY; CDR2 reads SMNVEV (reference sequence). The CDR3 spells CASSLVAGNVETQYF. CDR3 DNA sequence: TGTGCCAGCAGTTTGGTCGCGGGAAATGTAGAGACCCAGTACTTC.

This clone has only one observation. The chain is built from TRBV6-1 and TRBJ1-4; 7 positions agree with TRBD1. V dropped 6 bases and J dropped 4; count of bases not matched to a gene: 2. Germline CDR1 reads MNHNS; CDR2 reads SASEGT. The CDR3 covers 13 residues. CDR3 in DNA: TGTGCCAGCAGCCGACAGGGTAATGAAAAACTGTTTTTT. It specifies CASSRQGNEKLFF.

This sequence joins TRBV19 and TRBJ2-3, with a tentative D call TRBD2 (7 bases). Deletions cut 11 bases from V and 8 bases from J, with 20 bases between. The germline CDR1 and CDR2 sequences are LNHDA and SQIVND (reference sequence). The length of the CDR3 is 13 residues. This CDR3 is CARTWGGAGTQYF. In nucleotides, the CDR3 is TGTGCCCGAACTTGGGGGGGGGCCGGTACGCAGTATTTT.

The V and J genes are TRBV2 and TRBJ1-5; no clear D. Trimming removed 2 bases from V and 0 bases from J, with 11 bases in between. CDR3 length equals 16 residues. Germline assignment: CDR1 SNHLY and CDR2 FYNNEI. CDR3 DNA: TGTGCCAGCAGTGAAATGTCAGATTATAGCAATCAGCCCCAGCATTTT. Its protein product is CASSEMSDYSNQPQHF.

This rearrangement joins TRBV18 to TRBJ1-6; 8 bases agree with TRBD1. Per the germline V gene, CDR1 is KGHSH and CDR2 is LQKENI. V lost 0 bases to trimming and J lost 6 bases; unmatched junction nucleotides: 7. The CDR3 consists of 17 residues. CDR3 loop: CASSPPSGRGLNSPLHF. The CDR3, as DNA: TGTGCCAGCTCACCACCGAGCGGCAGGGGGCTTAATTCACCCCTCCACTTT.

This sequence joins TRBV10-3 and TRBJ2-7, with D hard to call. Trimming cost V 5 bases and J 1 base, with 18 bases left between them. The CDR3 spans 16 residues. The germline V gene has CDR1 ENHRY and CDR2 SYGVKD. This chain's CDR3 is CAISPRLRRISYEQYF. For the CDR3, the DNA is TGTGCCATCAGTCCTCGATTACGGCGAATTTCCTACGAGCAGTACTTC.

The CDR3: CASSLHGGGPTGELFF. The CDR3 region has the DNA TGTGCCAGCAGCTTACATGGCGGGGGCCCCACCGGGGAGCTGTTTTTT. This chain joins TRBV5-8 and TRBJ2-2, with a tentative D call TRBD2 (7 bases). CDR3 length: 16 residues. Trimming stripped 2 bases from V and 4 bases from J, with 15 bases between. Germline V lookup: CDR1 SGHTS, CDR2 YDEGEE.

The rearrangement uses TRBV7-8 and TRBJ1-4; D not resolved. The CDR3 runs 12 residues. Trimming removed 4 bases from V and 6 bases from J, with 6 bases in between. Per the germline V gene, CDR1 is SGHVS and CDR2 is FQNEAQ. The CDR3 protein is CASSYGHEKLFF. The CDR3 nucleotides are TGTGCCAGCAGCTACGGCCATGAAAAACTGTTTTTT.

The V gene is TRBV7-8, the J gene TRBJ2-3; D call uncertain. Trimming shortened V by 8 bases and J by 6 bases, and 15 bases separated the two germline ends. Germline loops: CDR1 SGHVS, CDR2 FQNEAQ. The CDR3 totals 13 residues. The CDR3 sequence: CASSPTTWDTQYF. The CDR3 DNA reads as TGTGCCAGCTCCCCAACTACCTGGGATACGCAGTATTTT.

The chain couples TRBV18 to TRBJ1-2; D is undetermined. The V gene lost 0 bases and the J gene lost 5 bases, with 13 bases spanning the gap. The CDR3 has 15 amino acids. From germline, CDR1 is KGHSH and CDR2 LQKENI. This CDR3 is CASSPPASLVYGYTF. The DNA for the CDR3 is TGTGCCAGCTCACCACCGGCGTCGTTGGTGTATGGCTACACCTTC.

Regarding this clone: This same CDR3 is encoded by further DNA sequences in the sample. The V and J genes are TRBV9 and TRBJ1-1; a weak D match, TRBD1 (5 bases). CDR1 and CDR2 (germline): SGDLS, YYNGEE. V lost 2 bases and J 4 bases, leaving 12 bases between the germline ends. The CDR3 consists of 14 residues. CDR3 bases: TGTGCCAGCAGCGTCGGATCTGGGGGCACTGAAGCTTTCTTT. This gives the protein CASSVGSGGTEAFF.

The chain combines TRBV6-6 with TRBJ1-2, with TRBD1 identical over 10 bases. The CDR3 is 15 amino acids. The junction had 5 bases not matched to a gene; V was cut back by 4 bases and J by 3 bases. Germline loops: CDR1 MNHNY, CDR2 SVGAGI (reference sequence). The CDR3 is CASSSQDRGDYGYTF. The CDR3 DNA reads as TGTGCCAGCAGTTCCCAGGACAGGGGGGACTATGGCTACACCTTC.

With respect to this clone: The junction does not match germline at one end; this may be a read error. The chain couples TRBV20-1 to TRBJ1-2; no definite D call. This CDR3 region has 9 residues. Germline CDR1 reads DFQATT; CDR2 reads SNEGSKA (reference sequence). The CDR3 DNA reads TGCAGTGCTAGAGATCCGACTGCCTTC. Encoded protein: CSARDPTAF.

The CDR3 nucleotides read TGCAGCGTTGCCGGGGGCCAGTGGAACACTGAAGCTTTCTTT. Translation: CSVAGGQWNTEAFF. This chain connects TRBV29-1 to TRBJ1-1, with D perhaps TRBD1 (6 bases). CDR1 SQVTM and CDR2 ANQGSEA come from the germline V gene. This CDR3 comprises 14 residues. V shed 4 bases and J shed 1 base, with 13 bases lying between them.

This chain connects TRBV5-4 to TRBJ2-5; 15 bases line up with TRBD2. The CDR3 is made up of 17 amino acids. Trimming took 4 bases from V and 4 from J; bases not matched to a gene: 8. Germline V gene sequence: CDR1 SGHNT, CDR2 YYREEE (reference sequence). This CDR3 is CASSPRGGLAGGETQYF. In nucleotides, the CDR3 is TGTGCCAGCAGCCCTCGGGGGGGACTAGCGGGGGGAGAGACCCAGTACTTC.

The V and J genes are TRBV5-4 and TRBJ1-1; 8 bases are shared with TRBD1. CDR1 and CDR2 from the germline V gene are SGHNT and YYREEE (reference sequence). V was clipped by 4 bases and J by 4 bases; unmatched bases: 6. The CDR3 loop spans 14 amino acids. The CDR3 loop reads CASSAWTGTTEAFF. CDR3 sequence (DNA): TGTGCCAGCAGCGCCTGGACAGGGACCACTGAAGCTTTCTTT. Filled out from reference TRBV5-4 and TRBJ1-1, the complete variable domain reads ETGVTQSPTHLIKTRGQQVTLRCSSQSGHNTVSWYQQALGQGPQFIFQYYREEENGRGNFPPRFSGLQFPNYSSELNVNALELDDSALYLCASSAWTGTTEAFFGQGTRLTVV.

The chain combines TRBV19 with TRBJ1-6; D unclear. Per germline, CDR1 LNHDA and CDR2 SQIVND (reference sequence). This CDR3 comprises 16 residues. V was trimmed by 5 bases and J by 0 bases, leaving 11 bases between them. CDR3 protein: CASSSRVSSYNSPLHF. The CDR3 bases are TGTGCCAGTAGTTCACGGGTGAGCTCCTATAATTCACCCCTCCACTTT.

This chain uses TRBV9 with TRBJ1-2, with TRBD1 matching over 7 bases. The CDR3 is 14 amino acids. The junction had 7 bases not matched to a gene; V was cut back by 3 bases and J by 5 bases. The germline V gene encodes CDR1 SGDLS and CDR2 YYNGEE. The CDR3 bases are TGTGCCAGCAGCGGACTCTCCAGGGGGTATGGCTACACCTTC. Translated: CASSGLSRGYGYTF.

This sequence joins TRBV19 and TRBJ1-1, with TRBD1 matching 7 bases. Germline V gene lookup returns CDR1 LNHDA and CDR2 SQIVND (reference sequence). The CDR3 loop spans 14 amino acids. The V segment lost 3 bases and the J segment 1 base; nucleotides outside the gene matches: 2. CDR3 in amino acids: CASSIGTANTEAFF. The DNA of the CDR3 is TGTGCCAGTAGTATCGGGACAGCGAACACTGAAGCTTTCTTT. The whole variable domain, remainder taken from reference TRBV19 and TRBJ1-1, is DGGITQSPKYLFRKEGQNVTLSCEQNLNHDAMYWYRQDPGQGLRLIYYSQIVNDFQKGDIAEGYSVSREKKESFPLTVTSAQKNPTAFYLCASSIGTANTEAFFGQGTRLTVV.

The CDR3 loop reads CATGTGGTNTEAFF. The CDR3 DNA sequence: TGTGCCACCGGGACAGGGGGCACGAACACTGAAGCTTTCTTT. V and J are TRBV19 and TRBJ1-1, with TRBD1 identical over 12 bases. Germline trimming cut 10 bases from V and 1 base from J; bases unmatched to any gene: 4. This CDR3 comprises 14 residues. CDR1 is LNHDA, CDR2 SQIVND, per germline (reference sequence).

This clone appeared once. The V call is TRBV30, the J call TRBJ2-2, with TRBD2 identical over 10 bases. Germline values: CDR1 GTSNPN, CDR2 SVGIG (reference sequence). After removal of 4 bases from V and 4 bases from J, the junction contained 6 bases not matched to a gene. CDR3 length: 15 residues. The CDR3 DNA sequence: TGTGCCTGGATTTCACTAGCGGGACTCACCGGGGAGCTGTTTTTT. Amino acids: CAWISLAGLTGELFF. Combining the CDR3 with reference TRBV30 and TRBJ2-2 gives the whole variable domain SQTIHQWPATLVQPVGSPLSLECTVEGTSNPNLYWYRQAAGRGLQLLFYSVGIGQISSEVPQNLSASRPQDRQFILSSKKLLLSDSGFYLCAWISLAGLTGELFFGEGSRLTVL.

The chain recombines TRBV10-3 with TRBJ1-1; 7 positions agree with TRBD1. CDR1 ENHRY and CDR2 SYGVKD come from the germline V gene. J was trimmed by 6 bases and V by 10 bases; bases with no gene match: 23. The CDR3 is made up of 17 amino acids. The CDR3: CATQERGPGMVSAEAFF. The CDR3 DNA is TGTGCCACCCAGGAGAGGGGGCCAGGTATGGTAAGCGCTGAAGCTTTCTTT.

This clone has a single count. This chain uses TRBV6-1 with TRBJ2-1, with 8 bases aligning to TRBD2. V shed 0 bases and J 7 bases; nucleotides not matched to a gene: 2. In germline, CDR1 is MNHNS, CDR2 SASEGT. This CDR3 has 14 residues. Here the CDR3 DNA reads TGTGCCAGCAGTGAAGCGGCTAGCGGGAATGAGCAGTTCTTC. Amino acid sequence: CASSEAASGNEQFF.